These 22 T cell receptor beta chains originate from one sample sequenced in a study of a mutant IDH1 vaccine in newly diagnosed glioma. The antigens these receptors bind are not known. The table came from immunoSEQ multiplex PCR; TCRdb's copy has only in-frame clones and leaves some out. The sample yields 50,000 to 70,000 clones, roughly 74% seen once. Described time point: week 35, safety follow-up. What each vaccine dose contained was 300 ug of mutant IDH1 20-mer peptide, accompanied by topical imiquimod. The sequencing used PBMCs, collected from a glioma patient whose treatment included an IDH1 peptide vaccine. The receptors come from a man over 45 with glioma.

This sequence joins TRBV7-9 and TRBJ1-2; D might be TRBD1 (5 bases). The germline V gene encodes CDR1 SEHNR and CDR2 FQNEAQ (reference sequence). The V end lost 7 bases, the J end lost 0 bases, and 9 bases lay between the germline ends. The CDR3 length is 13 residues. CDR3 amino acids: CASIGGTNYGYTF. CDR3 bases: TGTGCCAGCATTGGGGGTACTAACTATGGCTACACCTTC.

The chain recombines TRBV5-3 with TRBJ2-7; 8 bases agree with TRBD1. TRBV5-3 is labeled an ORF, and its function is uncertain. Losses at the gene ends were 1 base for V and 5 bases for J; bases not matched to a gene: 5. The CDR3 loop spans 14 amino acids. The CDR3 DNA sequence: TGTGCCAGAAGCTTGCAGGGGGCCTGGGACGAGCAGTACTTC. Its translation: CARSLQGAWDEQYF.

This clone turned up a few times. V gene TRBV9 combines with J gene TRBJ2-1, with D unresolved. V gave up 1 base and J gave up 7 bases, with 3 bases separating them. Germline CDR1 and CDR2: SGDLS and YYNGEE. This CDR3 has 11 residues. The chain's CDR3 is CASSVSNEQFF. The CDR3 DNA reads TGTGCCAGCAGCGTATCGAATGAGCAGTTCTTC.

Concerning this clone itself: Other DNA sequences from this sample encode an identical CDR3 as well. The CDR3 protein is CASRGTSGSQETQYF. The CDR3 bases are TGTGCCAGCAGGGGGACTAGCGGGAGTCAAGAGACCCAGTACTTC. The chain employs TRBV2 and TRBJ2-5; 14 nucleotides line up with TRBD2. Germline V gene lookup returns CDR1 SNHLY and CDR2 FYNNEI. V lost 6 bases to trimming and J lost 2 bases; unmatched junction nucleotides: 2. The CDR3 is 15 residues long.

The V call is TRBV5-1, the J call TRBJ2-5; D possibly corresponds to TRBD1 (6 bases). This CDR3 contains 13 residues. V gave up 4 bases and J gave up 2 bases, with 9 bases separating them. CDR1 is SGHRS, CDR2 YFSETQ, per germline. CDR3 DNA sequence: TGCGCCAGCAGCGAGGGGGTTCAAGAGACCCAGTACTTC. Encoded protein: CASSEGVQETQYF.

V usage is TRBV25-1 and J usage is TRBJ2-2; a weak D match, TRBD1 (6 bases). The CDR3 length is 14 residues. Trimming shortened V by 2 bases and J by 9 bases, and 13 bases separated the two germline ends. The V gene's germline CDR1 is MGHDK and CDR2 SYGVNS. CDR3 DNA sequence: TGTGCCAGCAGTGAACCCGACAGGACCCGGGAGCTGTTTTTT. It codes for CASSEPDRTRELFF.

The rearrangement uses TRBV29-1 and TRBJ1-5, with D hard to call. This CDR3 has 12 residues. V lost 4 bases and J 3 bases, leaving 7 bases between the germline ends. The germline V gene has CDR1 SQVTM and CDR2 ANQGSEA. The chain's CDR3 is CSVGQPNQPQHF. The CDR3 region has the DNA TGCAGCGTTGGGCAGCCCAATCAGCCCCAGCATTTT.

The chain uses TRBV5-1 and TRBJ2-7; possibly TRBD1 or TRBD2 for D (5 bases each). V lost 0 bases and J lost 3, with 10 bases in between. The CDR3 covers 14 residues. The germline CDR1 and CDR2 sequences are SGHRS and YFSETQ. The CDR3 protein is CASSLAGRDYEQYF. CDR3 DNA sequence: TGCGCCAGCAGCTTGGCGGGACGCGACTACGAGCAGTACTTC.

This rearrangement joins TRBV30 to TRBJ2-3; TRBD1 or TRBD2 may be the D gene (5 bases each). Germline lookup yields CDR1 GTSNPN and CDR2 SVGIG (reference sequence). This CDR3 has 16 residues. The V end was cut by 1 base, the J end by 0 bases, with 14 bases between. The CDR3: CAWSERWGRSTDTQYF. DNA for the CDR3: TGTGCCTGGAGTGAGAGGTGGGGACGTAGCACAGATACGCAGTATTTT. Drawing the rest from reference TRBV30 and TRBJ2-3, the complete variable domain is SQTIHQWPATLVQPVGSPLSLECTVEGTSNPNLYWYRQAAGRGLQLLFYSVGIGQISSEVPQNLSASRPQDRQFILSSKKLLLSDSGFYLCAWSERWGRSTDTQYFGPGTRLTVL.

This clone has only a few counts. This chain links TRBV5-5 with TRBJ1-4, with D maybe TRBD1 (5 bases). Deletions cut 4 bases from V and 8 bases from J, with 12 bases between. Germline V lookup: CDR1 SGHKS, CDR2 YYEKEE (reference sequence). CDR3 length equals 13 residues. The CDR3 bases are TGTGCCAGCAGCGGGGGGTTTGGAGAAAAACTGTTTTTT. Amino acids: CASSGGFGEKLFF.

This clone came up once. The V gene is TRBV4-2, the J gene TRBJ2-4, with TRBD1 matching 10 bases. J was trimmed by 6 bases and V by 4 bases; bases with no gene match: 12. This CDR3 region has 17 residues. CDR1 is LGHNA, CDR2 YNFKEQ, per germline. This CDR3 reads CASSLSEARDRGNIQYF. The CDR3 DNA sequence: TGTGCCAGCAGCCTCAGCGAGGCCCGGGACAGGGGAAACATTCAGTACTTC.

J is TRBJ1-1 and V is TRBV5-4; D is perhaps TRBD1 (5 bases). The germline V and J ends were trimmed by 0 bases and 0 bases, with 9 bases remaining between them. Looked up from germline, CDR1 is SGHNT and CDR2 is YYREEE (reference sequence). The CDR3 extends over 15 amino acids. This CDR3 reads CASSLATVMNTEAFF. As DNA, the CDR3 is TGTGCCAGCAGCTTGGCGACAGTCATGAACACTGAAGCTTTCTTT.

With respect to this clone: It is unclear where the CDR3 begins or ends on the DNA, so no DNA is shown, and the CDR3 is as TCRdb lists it. The chain links TRBV6-1 to TRBJ2-1; the listed D gene, TRBD1, was not tested against the DNA. Including both end residues, the CDR3 is 13 amino acids long. CDR1 MNHNS and CDR2 SASEGT come from the germline V gene. CDR3 residues: CASSEFVGQGAFF.

The chain couples TRBV7-9 to TRBJ2-7; D uncertain. CDR3 size: 14 residues. From germline, CDR1 is SEHNR and CDR2 FQNEAQ (reference sequence). Trimming took 1 base from V and 3 from J, leaving 10 bases between them. CDR3 sequence (DNA): TGTGCCAGCAGCTTAGGCCCTTACAGCTACGAGCAGTACTTC. It yields the protein CASSLGPYSYEQYF.

This chain joins TRBV6-1 and TRBJ2-1; D remains unclear. Germline lookup yields CDR1 MNHNS and CDR2 SASEGT. V lost 6 bases and J 5 bases, leaving 5 bases between the germline ends. The CDR3 has 11 amino acids. CDR3 region: CASSINNEQFF. The CDR3 nucleotides read TGTGCCAGCAGCATAAACAATGAGCAGTTCTTC.

The chain carries TRBV9 and TRBJ2-7; D may be TRBD1 (6 bases). Between the trimmed V and J ends, which lost 0 bases and 4 bases, there was a span of 11 bases. This CDR3 is 14 amino acids long. The germline V gene has CDR1 SGDLS and CDR2 YYNGEE. The DNA for the CDR3 is TGTGCCAGCAGCGTAGGTAGGGGGTCGTACGAGCAGTACTTC. Its protein product is CASSVGRGSYEQYF.

This clone was detected only a few times. The chain couples TRBV30 to TRBJ2-1; 8 nucleotides agree with TRBD2. Germline V gene sequence: CDR1 GTSNPN, CDR2 SVGIG (reference sequence). V lost 3 bases and J lost 8; bases outside the gene matches: 9. This CDR3 has 14 amino acids. CDR3 DNA sequence: TGTGCCTGGAGCCAAGGACTAGCTAGAGATGAGCAGTTCTTC. This gives the protein CAWSQGLARDEQFF.

The CDR3: CATSRVTELNQPQHF. The CDR3 DNA is TGTGCCACCAGCAGAGTCACTGAACTTAATCAGCCCCAGCATTTT. This chain uses TRBV15 with TRBJ1-5; no clear D. The ends were cut back, 1 base at V and 4 bases at J, with 11 bases in the middle. CDR3 length: 15 residues. The germline V gene encodes CDR1 LNHNV and CDR2 YYDKDF (reference sequence).

This clone occurred once. This sequence joins TRBV6-5 and TRBJ2-2, with TRBD2 as a possible D gene (7 bases). CDR3 length equals 14 residues. The germline V gene has CDR1 MNHEY and CDR2 SVGAGI. Between the trimmed V and J ends, which lost 0 bases and 6 bases, there was a span of 8 bases. CDR3 loop: CASSYSGGPGELFF. In DNA form, the CDR3 reads TGTGCCAGCAGTTACTCGGGGGGGCCCGGGGAGCTGTTTTTT.

This clone was found once. The rearrangement joins TRBV5-1 to TRBJ2-1; D gene ambiguous. Germline-derived CDR1 and CDR2 are SGHRS and YFSETQ. V was clipped by 4 bases and J by 8 bases, with 16 bases between them. The CDR3 is 14 residues long. The CDR3 DNA is TGCGCCAGCAGCCCTTCGACGAGTAGGGATGAGCAGTTCTTC. It translates to CASSPSTSRDEQFF.

The CDR3 coding sequence is TGCGCCAGCAGCTTGGAGTCAGGCTTCGGAGGCTACACCTTC. This encodes CASSLESGFGGYTF. The rearrangement uses TRBV5-1 and TRBJ1-2; D unresolved. CDR3 size: 14 residues. From germline, CDR1 is SGHRS and CDR2 YFSETQ. The V end lost 0 bases, the J end lost 8 bases, and 14 bases lay between the germline ends.

The V and J genes are TRBV19 and TRBJ2-7; D not resolved. The CDR3 extends over 11 amino acids. Trimming cost V 3 bases and J 9 bases, with 9 bases left between them. In germline, CDR1 is LNHDA, CDR2 SQIVND (reference sequence). CDR3 sequence: CASSMGNRQYF. The CDR3 DNA is TGTGCCAGTAGTATGGGGAACAGGCAGTACTTC. The variable domain in full, with the rest retrieved from reference TRBV19 and TRBJ2-7, is DGGITQSPKYLFRKEGQNVTLSCEQNLNHDAMYWYRQDPGQGLRLIYYSQIVNDFQKGDIAEGYSVSREKKESFPLTVTSAQKNPTAFYLCASSMGNRQYFGPGTRLTVT.